The 24 T cell receptor beta chains listed next were all sequenced from one sample in a study of OX40 agonist ivuxolimab in advanced cancers. Profiling relied on immunoSEQ multiplex PCR, and the TCRdb table lists in-frame clones only, not all of them. This table has over 55,000 clones, more than 75% appearing once. The sample consisted of CD4+ or CD8+ T cells sorted from blood, taken in a trial of the OX40 agonist ivuxolimab. These receptors were collected from an adult with an advanced solid tumor such as melanoma, head and neck, liver or kidney cancer.

This clone was seen a single time. V usage is TRBV6-6 and J usage is TRBJ2-7; D not certain. This CDR3 is built from 12 residues. Per the germline V gene, CDR1 is MNHNY and CDR2 is SVGAGI (reference sequence). V was clipped by 5 bases and J by 4 bases, with 9 bases between them. CDR3 loop: CASSPSRYEQYF. The CDR3 DNA reads as TGTGCCAGCAGTCCTTCCAGGTACGAGCAGTACTTC.

The chain couples TRBV11-3 to TRBJ1-1; possible D gene TRBD1, 6 bases. The CDR3 contains 16 residues. With 4 bases removed from V and 0 bases from J, the gap between germline ends came to 15 bases. Germline V lookup: CDR1 SGHNT, CDR2 YENEEA. The CDR3 loop reads CASSSRGGGMNTEAFF. CDR3 nucleotide sequence: TGTGCCAGCAGCTCCCGAGGAGGGGGGATGAACACTGAAGCTTTCTTT.

The chain links TRBV19 to TRBJ1-6, with D hard to call. Trimming removed 7 bases from V and 0 bases from J, with 10 bases in between. The CDR3 has 15 residues. Germline V gene data show CDR1 as LNHDA and CDR2 as SQIVND (reference sequence). Written as DNA, the CDR3 is TGTGCCAGTATTGGCGGGAGCTCCTATAATTCACCCCTCCACTTT. Translation gives CASIGGSSYNSPLHF.

V gene TRBV7-2 combines with J gene TRBJ1-6; D remains ambiguous. This CDR3 spans 13 amino acids. The ends were cut back, 4 bases at V and 10 bases at J, with 11 bases in the middle. Per the germline V gene, CDR1 is SGHTA and CDR2 is FQGNSA. In nucleotides, the CDR3 is TGTGCCAGCAGCTCGCTTGTTGTCTCACCCCTCCACTTT. Its protein is CASSSLVVSPLHF.

CDR3 sequence (DNA): TGTGCCAGCAGGCTAGCGGGAGTAAGGTACGAGCAGTACTTC. Amino acids: CASRLAGVRYEQYF. V gene TRBV27 combines with J gene TRBJ2-7; 10 bases are a match to TRBD2. The CDR3 has 14 residues. In germline, CDR1 is MNHEY, CDR2 SMNVEV (reference sequence). The J segment lost 4 bases and the V segment lost 6 bases, leaving 6 bases of the junction unmatched.

The V gene is TRBV5-1, the J gene TRBJ2-1, with 9 bases aligning to TRBD1. With 5 bases clipped from V and 0 bases from J, the junction kept 3 bases outside the gene matches. The CDR3 sequence is 15 residues long. Per germline, CDR1 SGHRS and CDR2 YFSETQ. The CDR3 loop reads CASSTQGASYNEQFF. CDR3 sequence (DNA): TGCGCCAGCAGTACACAGGGGGCCTCCTACAATGAGCAGTTCTTC.

The chain employs TRBV6-6 and TRBJ1-2, with D maybe TRBD1 (6 bases). The CDR3 covers 14 residues. Germline CDR1 is MNHNY and CDR2 is SVGAGI (reference sequence). With 6 bases removed from V and 0 bases from J, the gap between germline ends came to 11 bases. This CDR3 reads CASSHRVANYGYTF. The CDR3 DNA reads TGTGCCAGCAGCCACAGGGTTGCTAACTATGGCTACACCTTC.

Judged by abundance, this clone is medium-sized (0.01 to 0.1%). This chain connects TRBV29-1 to TRBJ2-1; D unresolved. Germline CDR1 reads SQVTM; CDR2 reads ANQGSEA. The CDR3 contains 16 residues. The V gene lost 3 bases and the J gene lost 4 bases, with 19 bases spanning the gap. CDR3 sequence (DNA): TGCAGCGTTGATCAGGTCGGGCAGGAGTCGTACAATGAGCAGTTCTTC. Residues: CSVDQVGQESYNEQFF.

This clone was seen a single time. The chain links TRBV28 to TRBJ2-1; TRBD2 matches at 10 bases. The V gene end was trimmed by 5 bases and the J gene end by 0 bases; junction bases not matched to a gene: 7. CDR3 length: 17 residues. Germline CDR1 reads MDHEN; CDR2 reads SYDVKM. The CDR3 coding sequence is TGTGCCAGCAGTACGCTAGCGGGAGTTCCCTCCTACAATGAGCAGTTCTTC. Translation gives CASSTLAGVPSYNEQFF.

J is TRBJ2-3 and V is TRBV7-3, with D possibly being TRBD1 (6 bases). V was pared by 2 bases and J by 1 base, with 10 bases between. Per the germline V gene, CDR1 is SGHTA and CDR2 is FQGTGA. CDR3 size: 15 residues. The DNA for the CDR3 is TGTGCCAGCAGCTTAGGTGCAGGGGGCACAGATACGCAGTATTTT. The encoded protein is CASSLGAGGTDTQYF.

This clone was seen a few times. This CDR3 is CASSVAGAITGELFF. The DNA for the CDR3 is TGTGCCAGCAGCGTAGCAGGGGCCATTACCGGGGAGCTGTTTTTT. The chain carries TRBV9 and TRBJ2-2; TRBD1 is a possible D gene (6 bases). Germline V gives CDR1 SGDLS, CDR2 YYNGEE. The length of the CDR3 is 15 residues. Trimming cost V 0 bases and J 5 bases, with 11 bases left between them.

V gene TRBV28 combines with J gene TRBJ1-1; D gene unclear. There are 17 residues in the CDR3. V was trimmed by 5 bases and J by 5 bases, leaving 24 bases between them. The germline gives CDR1 MDHEN, CDR2 SYDVKM. The CDR3 nucleotides are TGTGCCAGCAGTCCTCTGAGACGCGTGGGAGGGAGGACTGAAGCTTTCTTT. It codes for CASSPLRRVGGRTEAFF.

This sequence joins TRBV19 and TRBJ1-2; D is undetermined. Trimming shortened V by 3 bases and J by 5 bases, and 10 bases separated the two germline ends. CDR3 length: 13 residues. Germline V CDR1 and CDR2: LNHDA, SQIVND (reference sequence). The CDR3: CASSITAEYGYTF. In DNA, the CDR3 is TGTGCCAGTAGTATTACGGCAGAATATGGCTACACCTTC.

The rearrangement links TRBV19 to TRBJ2-3, with 7 bases aligning to TRBD1. The ends lost 6 bases at V and 2 bases at J; junction bases unmatched: 8. Germline V gene lookup returns CDR1 LNHDA and CDR2 SQIVND (reference sequence). This CDR3 is 15 amino acids long. CDR3 in DNA: TGTGCCAGTAGCCCGACCGGGACAGACACAGATACGCAGTATTTT. As protein: CASSPTGTDTDTQYF.

The V and J genes are TRBV14 and TRBJ2-1; D call uncertain. This CDR3 has 13 residues. Trimming took off 7 bases at V and 6 bases at J, with 13 bases between the two ends. The germline gives CDR1 SGHDN, CDR2 FVKESK. CDR3 sequence: CASTLLPGNEQFF. CDR3 in DNA: TGTGCCAGCACCCTACTTCCGGGCAATGAGCAGTTCTTC.

V is TRBV10-3 and J is TRBJ2-3; D remains unclear. The length of the CDR3 is 15 residues. Between the trimmed V and J ends, which lost 0 bases and 5 bases, there was a span of 12 bases. Germline-derived CDR1 and CDR2 are ENHRY and SYGVKD. The CDR3 spells CAISESTSSRDTQYF. The CDR3 bases are TGTGCCATCAGTGAGTCGACTTCGAGTAGAGATACGCAGTATTTT.

V gene TRBV7-2 combines with J gene TRBJ2-3; the D gene is possibly TRBD2 (7 bases). Looked up from germline, CDR1 is SGHTA and CDR2 is FQGNSA. The CDR3 contains 15 residues. V was clipped by 7 bases and J by 7 bases, with 21 bases between them. CDR3 nucleotide sequence: TGTGCCAGCAAAAATAGGGGGGGACTCGCTAATACGCAGTATTTT. It yields the protein CASKNRGGLANTQYF.

The chain couples TRBV18 to TRBJ2-2; D is perhaps TRBD1 or TRBD2 (5 bases each). Trimming stripped 3 bases from V and 4 bases from J, with 12 bases between. The length of the CDR3 is 15 residues. Germline V gene data show CDR1 as KGHSH and CDR2 as LQKENI. The CDR3 DNA reads as TGTGCCAGCTCACCCAGTCAGGGAGTCACCGGGGAGCTGTTTTTT. Translated, it gives CASSPSQGVTGELFF.

The chain's CDR3 is CASSLVQATDTQYF. The CDR3, as DNA: TGTGCCAGCAGTTTAGTCCAGGCCACAGATACGCAGTATTTT. The rearrangement joins TRBV28 to TRBJ2-3; unclear D gene. This CDR3 comprises 14 residues. Germline V lookup: CDR1 MDHEN, CDR2 SYDVKM. The V end lost 2 bases, the J end lost 2 bases, and 8 bases lay between the germline ends.

The gene calls are TRBV5-1 and TRBJ1-1, with 7 positions matching TRBD1. The V segment lost 3 bases and the J segment 7 bases; nucleotides outside the gene matches: 9. Germline assignment: CDR1 SGHRS and CDR2 YFSETQ. The CDR3 extends over 14 amino acids. CDR3 protein: CASSSRTGVFEAFF. DNA for the CDR3: TGCGCCAGCAGCTCCAGGACAGGCGTTTTTGAAGCTTTCTTT.

This chain links TRBV6-6 with TRBJ2-7; possibly TRBD1 for D (5 bases). V dropped 6 bases and J dropped 5 bases, with 17 bases sitting between them. The CDR3 sequence is 14 residues long. Per the germline V gene, CDR1 is MNHNY and CDR2 is SVGAGI (reference sequence). The CDR3 here is CASSLSKGSHEQYF. CDR3 bases: TGTGCCAGCAGCCTCAGCAAGGGGTCTCACGAGCAGTACTTC.

The chain has TRBV7-2 and TRBJ1-6; D gene uncertain. The CDR3 runs 16 residues. Looked up from germline, CDR1 is SGHTA and CDR2 is FQGNSA. With 6 bases removed from V and 14 bases from J, the gap between germline ends came to 26 bases. CDR3 amino acids: CASRLRLGLSSSALHF. CDR3 DNA: TGTGCCAGCAGACTACGCTTAGGACTGTCCAGTTCGGCCCTCCACTTT.

The rearrangement uses TRBV19 and TRBJ2-5; possibly TRBD1 for D (6 bases). This CDR3 contains 14 residues. Germline CDR1 and CDR2: LNHDA and SQIVND (reference sequence). Trimming took 1 base from V and 5 from J, leaving 11 bases between them. For the CDR3, the DNA is TGTGCCAGTAGTATAGTGGGGGCTGGGGAGACCCAGTACTTC. Amino acids: CASSIVGAGETQYF.

V is TRBV12-2 and J is TRBJ1-2; the table's D gene call, TRBD1, was not cross checked with the DNA. TRBV12-2 is deemed a pseudogene. The CDR3 length is 14 residues. The CDR3 DNA sequence: TGTGCAAGTCGCTTCTCCGACAGGGAGAATGGCTACACCTTC. It encodes CASRFSDRENGYTF.